Shown below are 23 T cell receptor beta chains from a single sample sequenced in a study of cytomegalovirus exposure and HLA in healthy donors (dated by TCRdb to 2017 to 2019). Library preparation employed the immunoSEQ multiplex PCR assay. For the multiplex PCR, a mixture combining 60 forward primers for TCR Vbeta segments and 13 reverse primers for TCR Jbeta segments was used. The clones in this table, taken by TCRdb from immuneACCESS, are in-frame only. Not every clone is retained; where verified, under half of the shortfall comes from an unresolved V gene, and the cause of the rest is unknown. The sample table records fewer than 140,000 clones; around 71% of these occur just once. The top ten clonotypes cover approximately 0.74% of the sample. The sequenced sample consisted of PBMCs. Source of these receptors: a boy between 5 and 17 years old in good health and CMV-seronegative.

This rearrangement joins TRBV2 to TRBJ1-1; D uncertain. The CDR3 runs 13 residues. Germline V gene data show CDR1 as SNHLY and CDR2 as FYNNEI. Trimming took 6 bases from V and 6 from J, leaving 14 bases between them. CDR3 coding DNA: TGTGCCAGCAGGATCACAGTTTTTGCTGAAGCTTTCTTT. This sequence encodes CASRITVFAEAFF.

The V call is TRBV11-2, the J call TRBJ1-1, with 10 bases aligning to TRBD1. Germline CDR1 is SGHAT and CDR2 is FQNNGV. V trimming: 2 bases; J trimming: 6 bases; junction bases outside the gene matches: 6. This CDR3 is 15 amino acids long. The CDR3 DNA reads TGTGCCAGCAGCTTAAGACAGGGGGCGGGGGCTGAAGCTTTCTTT. It is translated as CASSLRQGAGAEAFF.

This clone was seen only a few times. This chain connects TRBV9 to TRBJ1-2; 8 nucleotides agree with TRBD1. The CDR3 loop spans 15 amino acids. V shed 0 bases, J shed 7 bases, and the junction held 8 bases outside the gene matches. Per germline, CDR1 SGDLS and CDR2 YYNGEE. CDR3 in amino acids: CASSVVQGAYGGYTF. In DNA form, the CDR3 reads TGTGCCAGCAGCGTAGTGCAGGGGGCGTATGGTGGCTACACCTTC.

The chain carries TRBV6-6 and TRBJ1-1; the D gene is possibly TRBD1 (6 bases). CDR3 size: 15 residues. Germline values: CDR1 MNHNY, CDR2 SVGAGI (reference sequence). Trimming stripped 2 bases from V and 4 bases from J, with 14 bases between. The CDR3 spells CASSYPGQRLTEAFF. The CDR3 coding sequence is TGTGCCAGCAGTTACCCTGGACAGCGTCTCACTGAAGCTTTCTTT.

The J gene is TRBJ2-7, the V gene TRBV15, with D perhaps TRBD2 (5 bases). Germline-derived CDR1 and CDR2 are LNHNV and YYDKDF (reference sequence). Trimming shortened V by 8 bases and J by 9 bases, and 23 bases separated the two germline ends. The CDR3 totals 14 residues. CDR3: CATSRAPSIKGQYF. The CDR3, as DNA: TGTGCCACCTCCCGAGCCCCTAGCATTAAAGGGCAGTACTTC. Based on the CDR3 plus reference TRBV15 and TRBJ2-7, the full variable domain is DAMVIQNPRYQVTQFGKPVTLSCSQTLNHNVMYWYQQKSSQAPKLLFHYYDKDFNNEADTPDNFQSRRPNTSFCFLDIRSPGLGDTAMYLCATSRAPSIKGQYFGPGTRLTVT.

This sequence joins TRBV2 and TRBJ1-3, with a possible D match to TRBD1 (5 bases). V gave up 3 bases and J gave up 6 bases, with 21 bases separating them. This CDR3 spans 17 amino acids. Looked up from germline, CDR1 is SNHLY and CDR2 is FYNNEI. The CDR3 DNA is TGTGCCAGCAGTGAGGAGGGGCCCACCTCTCTAATAAACACCATATATTTT. Amino acids: CASSEEGPTSLINTIYF.

In its sample, this clone was seen once. The rearrangement uses TRBV9 and TRBJ2-1, with no clear D. With 0 bases removed from V and 1 base from J, the gap between germline ends came to 8 bases. Looked up from germline, CDR1 is SGDLS and CDR2 is YYNGEE. The CDR3 sequence is 15 residues long. This chain's CDR3 is CASSVGGESYNEQFF. The CDR3 nucleotides are TGTGCCAGCAGCGTAGGAGGCGAGTCCTACAATGAGCAGTTCTTC.

This rearrangement joins TRBV28 to TRBJ1-1; D gene uncertain. The germline V gene encodes CDR1 MDHEN and CDR2 SYDVKM. Trimming stripped 1 base from V and 3 bases from J, with 9 bases between. This CDR3 region has 14 residues. In DNA form, the CDR3 reads TGTGCCAGCAGTTTATCGGGGTTGGACACTGAAGCTTTCTTT. Translation gives CASSLSGLDTEAFF.

The rearrangement links TRBV30 to TRBJ2-5, with TRBD1 matching over 7 bases. The CDR3 totals 13 residues. Germline V gives CDR1 GTSNPN, CDR2 SVGIG (reference sequence). V shed 3 bases, J shed 0 bases, and the junction held 1 base outside the gene matches. CDR3 region: CAWSQGDQETQYF. Here the CDR3 DNA reads TGTGCCTGGAGCCAGGGGGACCAAGAGACCCAGTACTTC.

The rearrangement joins TRBV5-4 to TRBJ2-1; 15 bases are shared with TRBD2. The CDR3 contains 18 residues. Trimming cost V 3 bases and J 1 base; bases outside gene matches: 5. The germline V gene has CDR1 SGHNT and CDR2 YYREEE (reference sequence). This CDR3 reads CASSSGLAGGPSYNEQFF. The CDR3 nucleotides read TGTGCCAGCAGCTCCGGACTAGCGGGAGGGCCGTCCTACAATGAGCAGTTCTTC.

This clone was seen a few times. The J gene is TRBJ1-1, the V gene TRBV5-4; 7 bases agree with TRBD1. Germline V gene data show CDR1 as SGHNT and CDR2 as YYREEE (reference sequence). Unmatched junction bases numbered 3, after V lost 3 bases and J lost 7 bases. This CDR3 is 12 amino acids long. In DNA, the CDR3 is TGTGCCAGCAGCTCGGGACAGCTTGAAGCTTTCTTT. This gives the protein CASSSGQLEAFF. Based on the CDR3 plus reference TRBV5-4 and TRBJ1-1, the full variable domain is ETGVTQSPTHLIKTRGQQVTLRCSSQSGHNTVSWYQQALGQGPQFIFQYYREEENGRGNFPPRFSGLQFPNYSSELNVNALELDDSALYLCASSSGQLEAFFGQGTRLTVV.

This clone showed up just a few times. The chain employs TRBV7-3 and TRBJ2-1; perhaps TRBD2 as D (6 bases). Germline V gene sequence: CDR1 SGHTA, CDR2 FQGTGA. The V and J ends lost 5 bases and 6 bases respectively, with 14 bases between them. The CDR3 has 14 amino acids. Here the CDR3 reads CASSRSTRINEQFF. In nucleotides, the CDR3 is TGTGCCAGCAGCCGGTCGACTAGGATCAATGAGCAGTTCTTC.

This chain uses TRBV29-1 with TRBJ1-4, with a possible D match to TRBD1 (6 bases). V lost 1 base and J 7 bases, leaving 19 bases between the germline ends. CDR1 and CDR2 from the germline V gene are SQVTM and ANQGSEA. This CDR3 is built from 16 residues. The CDR3 is CSVEGGLTGWGEKLFF. In DNA, the CDR3 is TGCAGCGTTGAAGGTGGACTTACAGGGTGGGGTGAAAAACTGTTTTTT.

The chain links TRBV18 to TRBJ1-1; a possible D gene is TRBD1 (5 bases). The CDR3 extends over 16 amino acids. The ends were cut back, 4 bases at V and 1 base at J, with 16 bases in the middle. Germline lookup yields CDR1 KGHSH and CDR2 LQKENI. Here the CDR3 DNA reads TGTGCCAGCTCACGGGGGGGATGGGGGACGAACACTGAAGCTTTCTTT. Translation: CASSRGGWGTNTEAFF.

This rearrangement joins TRBV10-2 to TRBJ2-7, with TRBD2 matching over 7 bases. Germline V gene sequence: CDR1 WSHSY, CDR2 SAAADI. V gave up 7 bases and J gave up 0 bases; unmatched junction bases: 18. This CDR3 has 18 residues. The CDR3 coding sequence is TGCGCCAGCACGGGGAGGTTGGGAGGGAAGGGGAGCTCCTACGAGCAGTACTTC. Amino acids: CASTGRLGGKGSSYEQYF.

The rearrangement uses TRBV27 and TRBJ2-7, with TRBD2 identical over 13 bases. V trimming: 2 bases; J trimming: 0 bases; junction bases outside the gene matches: 16. Germline CDR1 reads MNHEY; CDR2 reads SMNVEV (reference sequence). The CDR3 contains 21 residues. CDR3 in DNA: TGTGCCAGCAGTTTACAGTATTCAACCGGGACTAGCGGGGCCTACTCCTACGAGCAGTACTTC. As protein: CASSLQYSTGTSGAYSYEQYF.

This clone was recorded once. The V and J genes are TRBV5-4 and TRBJ1-2; 8 nucleotides match TRBD1. The V gene end was trimmed by 6 bases and the J gene end by 9 bases; junction bases not matched to a gene: 10. CDR1 and CDR2 from the germline V gene are SGHNT and YYREEE (reference sequence). CDR3 size: 13 residues. This CDR3 is CASTEDREVSYTF. The CDR3 DNA reads as TGTGCCAGCACCGAGGACAGGGAAGTTAGCTACACCTTC.

This clone has a handful of counts. The chain couples TRBV11-3 to TRBJ2-1; D is perhaps TRBD2 (6 bases). The V and J ends lost 5 bases and 3 bases respectively, with 17 bases between them. Looked up from germline, CDR1 is SGHNT and CDR2 is YENEEA. CDR3 length: 16 amino acids. The CDR3 reads CASSASPAGNYNEQFF. The CDR3 DNA sequence: TGTGCCAGCAGCGCCTCCCCGGCGGGAAACTACAATGAGCAGTTCTTC.

The chain carries TRBV30 and TRBJ1-2; 8 bases match TRBD1. This CDR3 spans 15 amino acids. Trimming at V came to 0 bases and at J to 4 bases, leaving 7 bases not matched to a gene. Germline CDR1 is GTSNPN and CDR2 is SVGIG (reference sequence). For the CDR3, the DNA is TGTGCCTGGAGTGTCGAGACAGGGGTGTTCTATGGCTACACCTTC. It translates to CAWSVETGVFYGYTF.

The J gene is TRBJ2-2, the V gene TRBV5-4; a weak D match, TRBD1 (6 bases). The length of the CDR3 is 13 residues. Trimming left V 4 bases short and J 7 bases short, with 11 bases between. The V gene's germline CDR1 is SGHNT and CDR2 YYREEE (reference sequence). The CDR3 region is CASSGGLGGELFF. DNA of the CDR3: TGTGCCAGCAGCGGGGGCTTGGGCGGGGAGCTGTTTTTT.

The sample holds one count of this clone. The chain links TRBV6-5 to TRBJ2-5, with a possible D match to TRBD2 (5 bases). This CDR3 comprises 15 residues. Germline V gene data show CDR1 as MNHEY and CDR2 as SVGAGI. V lost 7 bases and J 2 bases, leaving 17 bases between the germline ends. In DNA, the CDR3 is TGTGCCAGCAAGCGGTTCCTAGCAAGACAAGAGACCCAGTACTTC. Its translation is CASKRFLARQETQYF.

The rearrangement joins TRBV10-3 to TRBJ1-5; no clear D gene. Trimming shortened V by 2 bases and J by 4 bases, and 12 bases separated the two germline ends. CDR1 is ENHRY and CDR2 is SYGVKD in the germline V gene. The CDR3 runs to 15 residues. This CDR3 reads CAISEGLSPNQPQHF. For the CDR3, the DNA is TGTGCCATCAGTGAGGGACTTTCTCCTAATCAGCCCCAGCATTTT.

The chain combines TRBV2 with TRBJ1-3, with 7 bases fitting TRBD1. Germline lookup yields CDR1 SNHLY and CDR2 FYNNEI. Trimming at V came to 6 bases and at J to 3 bases, leaving 5 bases not matched to a gene. CDR3 length: 14 residues. The CDR3 protein is CASRQGLSGNTIYF. In DNA form, the CDR3 reads TGTGCCAGCAGACAGGGGTTAAGTGGAAACACCATATATTTT.